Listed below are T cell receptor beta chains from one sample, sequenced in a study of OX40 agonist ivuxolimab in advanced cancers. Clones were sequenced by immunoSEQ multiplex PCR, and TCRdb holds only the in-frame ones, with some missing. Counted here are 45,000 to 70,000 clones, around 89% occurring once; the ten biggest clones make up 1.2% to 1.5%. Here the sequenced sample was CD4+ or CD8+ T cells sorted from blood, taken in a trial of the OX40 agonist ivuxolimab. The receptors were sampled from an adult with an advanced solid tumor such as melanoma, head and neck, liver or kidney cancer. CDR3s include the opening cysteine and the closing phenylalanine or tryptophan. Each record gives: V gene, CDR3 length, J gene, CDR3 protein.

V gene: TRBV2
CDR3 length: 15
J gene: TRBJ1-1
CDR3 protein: CASRSQGAEDTEAFF

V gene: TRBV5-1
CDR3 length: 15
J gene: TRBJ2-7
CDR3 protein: CASSLTEGLVYEQYF

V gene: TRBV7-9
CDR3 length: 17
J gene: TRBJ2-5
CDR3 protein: CASSLVQSSLPRGTQYF

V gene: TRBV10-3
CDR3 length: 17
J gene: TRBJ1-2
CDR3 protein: CAISESRLDRGIYGYTF

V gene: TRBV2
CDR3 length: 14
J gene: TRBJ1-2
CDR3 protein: CASSLNGEDGGYTF

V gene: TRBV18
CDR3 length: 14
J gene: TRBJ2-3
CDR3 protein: CASSPPSESDTQYF

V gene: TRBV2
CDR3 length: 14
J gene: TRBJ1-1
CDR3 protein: CASSHRQMNTEAFF

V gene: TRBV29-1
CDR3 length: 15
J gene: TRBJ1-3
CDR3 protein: CSAGLGSLSGNTIYF

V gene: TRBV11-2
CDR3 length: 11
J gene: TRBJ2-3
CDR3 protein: CASSFGGTQYF

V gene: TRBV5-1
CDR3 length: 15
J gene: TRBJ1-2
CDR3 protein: CASSSDRVVSYGYTF

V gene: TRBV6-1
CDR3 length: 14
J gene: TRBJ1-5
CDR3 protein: CASSEEQRNQPQHF

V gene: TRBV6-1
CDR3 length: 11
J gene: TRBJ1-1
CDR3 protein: CASRTAGEAFF

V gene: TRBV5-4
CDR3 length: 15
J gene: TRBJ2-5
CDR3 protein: CASTRGGGYQETQYF

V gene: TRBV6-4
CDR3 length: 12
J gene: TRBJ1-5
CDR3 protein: CASTLGGQPQHF

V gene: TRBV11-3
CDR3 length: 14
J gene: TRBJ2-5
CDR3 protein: CASSLSGQPETQYF

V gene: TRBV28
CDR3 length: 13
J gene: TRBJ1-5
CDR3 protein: CASQGDSNQPQHF

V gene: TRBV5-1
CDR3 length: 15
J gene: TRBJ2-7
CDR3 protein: CASSQDRGVAYEQYF

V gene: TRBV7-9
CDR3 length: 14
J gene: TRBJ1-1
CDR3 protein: CASLREGAGTEAFF

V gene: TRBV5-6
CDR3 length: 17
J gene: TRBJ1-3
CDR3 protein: CASSFAGTGSSGNTIYF

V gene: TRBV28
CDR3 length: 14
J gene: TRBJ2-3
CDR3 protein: CASSSIDRKDTQYF

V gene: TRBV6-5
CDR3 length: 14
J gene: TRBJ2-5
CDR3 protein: CATHPRGRGETQYF

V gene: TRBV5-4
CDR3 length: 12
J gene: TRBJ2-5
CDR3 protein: CASSFNRETQYF

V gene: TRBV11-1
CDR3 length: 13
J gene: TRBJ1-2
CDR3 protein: CASSPLRGGGYTF

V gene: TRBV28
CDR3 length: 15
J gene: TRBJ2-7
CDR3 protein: CASTLRDIGTYEQYF

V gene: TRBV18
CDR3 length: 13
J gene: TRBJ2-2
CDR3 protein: CASSSTYSGELFF

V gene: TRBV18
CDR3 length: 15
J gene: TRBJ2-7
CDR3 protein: CASSPRTSGRNEQYF

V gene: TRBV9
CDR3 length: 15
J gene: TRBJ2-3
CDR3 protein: CASSVDSGGADTQYF

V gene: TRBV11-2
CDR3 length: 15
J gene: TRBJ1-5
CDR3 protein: CASSRSGTGNQPQHF

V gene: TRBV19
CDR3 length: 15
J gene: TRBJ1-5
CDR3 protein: CASSPRDRGDQPQHF

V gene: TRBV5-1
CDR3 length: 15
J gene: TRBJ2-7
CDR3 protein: CASSLGSAIGYEQYF

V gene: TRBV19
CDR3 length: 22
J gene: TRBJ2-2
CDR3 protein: CASSTKRATGGRFSTNTGELFF

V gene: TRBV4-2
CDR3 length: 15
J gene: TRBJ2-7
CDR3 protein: CASSQAAGTYYEQYF

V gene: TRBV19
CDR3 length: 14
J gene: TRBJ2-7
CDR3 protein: CASSRRTGPSEQYF

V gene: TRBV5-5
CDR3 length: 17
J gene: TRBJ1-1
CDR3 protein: CASSSVRDNLLNTEAFF

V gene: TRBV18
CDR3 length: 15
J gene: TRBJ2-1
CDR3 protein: CASSPPVGGYNEQFF

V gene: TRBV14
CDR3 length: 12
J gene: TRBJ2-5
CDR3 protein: CASSQDRVTQYF

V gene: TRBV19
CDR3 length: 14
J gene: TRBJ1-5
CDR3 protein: CASRDRDISQPQHF

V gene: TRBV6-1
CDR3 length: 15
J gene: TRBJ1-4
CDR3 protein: CASNEGSSTNEKLFF

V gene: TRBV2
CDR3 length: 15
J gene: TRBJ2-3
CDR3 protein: CASSNQGARTDTQYF

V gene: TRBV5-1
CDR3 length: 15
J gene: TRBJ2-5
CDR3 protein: CASSLAGGLGKTQYF

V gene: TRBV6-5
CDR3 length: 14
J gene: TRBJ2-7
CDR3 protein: CASRRDGLLGEQYF

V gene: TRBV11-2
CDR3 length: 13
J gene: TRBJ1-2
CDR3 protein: CASSSRGREGYTF

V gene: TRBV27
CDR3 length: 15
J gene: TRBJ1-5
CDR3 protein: CASSSGGTARKAQHF

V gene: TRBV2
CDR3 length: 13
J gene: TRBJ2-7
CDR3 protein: CASSGTSRTEQYF

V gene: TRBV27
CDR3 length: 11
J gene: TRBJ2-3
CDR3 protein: CASTTGDTQYF

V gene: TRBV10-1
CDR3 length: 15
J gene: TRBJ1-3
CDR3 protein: CASSDPGASGNTIYF

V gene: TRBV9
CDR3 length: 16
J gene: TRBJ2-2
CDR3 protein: CASSVIAGGSTGELFF

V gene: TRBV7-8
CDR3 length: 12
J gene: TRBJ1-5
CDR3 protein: CASSLGWQPQHF

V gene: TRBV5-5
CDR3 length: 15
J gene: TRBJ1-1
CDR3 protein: CASSPNRGRSTEAFF

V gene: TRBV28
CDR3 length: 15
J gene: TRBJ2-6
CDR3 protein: CASSFGGSGANVLTF

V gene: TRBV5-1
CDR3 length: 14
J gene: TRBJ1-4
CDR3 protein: CASSQGPANEKLFF

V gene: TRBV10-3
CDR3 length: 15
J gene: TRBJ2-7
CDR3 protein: CAISGQGAGIGEQYF